This T cell receptor (beta chain) was sequenced for a study of blood T cell repertoires in COVID-19. Enrollees, about 18 to 89 years old, lived in 25 or so US areas. In the source study's methods: It was from reference gene primer amplification that nucleated cell counts were estimated. Clones were read by immunoSEQ multiplex PCR, and TCRdb kept only the in-frame ones, dropping some. The V and J calls and the clone size are those of that table, but D and trimming were determined from the DNA. The table lists around 300,000 clones, over 70% of them singletons. V was shortened by 5 bases and J by 1 base, with 14 bases between the two germline ends. Germline CDR1 reads MGHRA; CDR2 reads YSYEKL. The CDR3 is 15 residues long.

J is TRBJ1-1 and V is TRBV4-1; D may be TRBD1 (5 bases). Sequences were obtained from PBMCs or T cells enriched from blood (not recorded which). This TCR derives from a man aged 30-40 years who had recovered from COVID-19. This chain's CDR3 is CASSSTGTGNTEAFF. CDR3 DNA: TGCGCCAGCAGCTCTACCGGGACTGGGAACACTGAAGCTTTCTTT.